This T cell receptor (beta chain) appears in the sequencing data of a study of T-cell memory formation after mild COVID-19. As for the study in general: TCR clusters were mostly donor specific. Study-wide results and limits: What remained unconfirmed was the SARS-CoV-2 specificity of second-wave clones peaking on day 37. Some responding clones appeared in pre-infection memory, suggesting cross-reactive memory joined.

A 5'RACE reaction primed in the constant segment made cDNA libraries of TCR alpha and TCR beta, and these carried sample barcodes and UMIs. TCRdb re-derived calls from the 5' RACE reads in MiXCR, one entry per CDR3 protein. The sample lists about 470,000 distinct CDR3 sequences; around 25% were seen once. Only a few counts were recorded for this clonotype. Antigen specificity is unknown. CDR1 DFQATT and CDR2 SNEGSKA come from the germline V gene (reference sequence). This CDR3 is built from 14 residues. The germline V and J ends were trimmed by 3 bases and 1 base, with 13 bases remaining between them.

Sequencing input: PBMCs or a T cell subset sorted from them (not recorded which). The TCR was taken from an adult woman who had mild COVID-19 (a few samples of this study predate the infection). Cell type and time point are not known. V and J are TRBV20-1 and TRBJ2-7; D is uncertain. The CDR3 loop reads CSASSGDHSYEQYF. The CDR3 DNA reads TGCAGTGCTAGCTCCGGAGATCATTCCTACGAGCAGTACTTC.